This TCR beta chain came from a study of control samples from healthy donors and cancer patients. Sequenced by immunoSEQ multiplex PCR; TCRdb stores in-frame clones only, minus some. Here the sample spans 99,000 or so clones, 82% being singletons. The CDR3 contains 12 residues. Trimming removed 10 bases at V and 5 bases at J, with 14 bases between. CDR1 and CDR2 from the germline V gene are MNHEY and SVGAGI. The sample taken for sequencing was blood. This clonotype was obtained from a man in his 60s in good health. The rearrangement links TRBV6-5 to TRBJ1-2; TRBD1 might be the D (5 bases). The DNA of the CDR3 is TGTGCCACCGAAACAGGAAATTATGGCTACACCTTC. Translated: CATETGNYGYTF.